Reported below is one T cell receptor beta chain. This entry belongs to a study of T cell responses to AZD1222 COVID-19 vaccine. Only in-frame clones appear in the TCRdb table, and some are missing; sequencing was by immunoSEQ multiplex PCR. Found here are fewer than 180,000 clones, roughly 90% of them singletons; the top ten hold around 2.9%. Germline V gives CDR1 SEHNR, CDR2 FQNEAQ (reference sequence). The germline V and J ends were trimmed by 5 bases and 8 bases, with 21 bases remaining between them. The length of the CDR3 is 15 residues. J is TRBJ1-2 and V is TRBV7-9; tentative D call: TRBD1 (5 bases). The clonotype originates from an adult who received the AZD1222 COVID-19 vaccine. Sequencing used peripheral blood, obtained 28 days after the second AZD1222 dose. DNA of the CDR3: TGTGCCAGCAGCCACACCGCAAGACTCTGGGGGGGCTACACCTTC. Its protein product is CASSHTARLWGGYTF.